This paragraph reports one TCR beta chain. What it recognizes is unknown. The source of the sample is a study of T cells after yellow fever vaccination. Study-level information: The authors prepared low-cell-number fractions using SMART-Seq v4 Ultra Low Input. Study results and limitations: Post-booster reappearance was seen for most primary-vaccination clones (around 96% CD4, 85% to 90% CD8).

Researchers made TCR cDNA using 5'RACE template switching, and this step added a universal primer site and UMIs. TCRdb re-called the 5' RACE reads through MiXCR, storing one row per CDR3 protein. The table shows some 600,000 distinct CDR3 sequences, with about a sixth occurring only once. With 2 bases removed from V and 1 base from J, the gap between germline ends came to 8 bases. The CDR3 has 14 amino acids. CDR1 and CDR2 from the germline V gene are SGHTA and FQGTGA. This TCR was recovered from a man between 18 and 35 years old who received the YFV17D yellow fever vaccine. The sequencing used PBMCs, collected 4 to 6 days after the first yellow fever vaccination. The rearrangement uses TRBV7-3 and TRBJ1-1; maybe TRBD1 (6 bases). For the CDR3, the DNA is TGTGCCAGCAGCTTATCAGGGGCGAACACTGAAGCTTTCTTT. This encodes CASSLSGANTEAFF. The full variable domain, its missing parts supplied by reference TRBV7-3 and TRBJ1-1, is GAGVSQTPSNKVTEKGKYVELRCDPISGHTALYWYRQSLGQGPEFLIYFQGTGAADDSGLPNDRFFAVRPEGSVSTLKIQRTERGDSAVYLCASSLSGANTEAFFGQGTRLTVV.